This T cell receptor beta chain came from a study of identical twins. A few counts support this clonotype. V shed 5 bases and J 1 base; nucleotides not matched to a gene: 2. The CDR3 length is 13 residues. In germline, CDR1 is SGDLS, CDR2 YYNGEE. Using its own MiXCR run on the 5' RACE reads, TCRdb lists one record per CDR3 protein. Of more than 250,000 distinct CDR3 sequences listed, about 8.9% are singletons. These records were also assigned to another study, of yellow fever vaccine responses in identical twins.

The TCR was taken from a woman between 18 and 29 years old in good health. The V call is TRBV9, the J call TRBJ2-5; 7 bases fit TRBD1. Sequencing input: memory (CD45RO+) T cells sorted from blood. The CDR3 region has the DNA TGTGCCAGCAGAAGGGACAGCCAAGAGACCCAGTACTTC. Protein product: CASRRDSQETQYF. The full variable domain, in which reference TRBV9 and TRBJ2-5 provide the parts outside the CDR3, is DSGVTQTPKHLITATGQRVTLRCSPRSGDLSVYWYQQSLDQGLQFLIQYYNGEERAKGNILERFSAQQFPDLHSELNLSSLELGDSALYFCASRRDSQETQYFGPGTRLLVL.